The 3 T cell receptor beta chains reported below all come from one sample, sequenced in a study of STAT5B mutations in CD4+ large granular lymphocyte leukemia. Libraries were prepared by immunoSEQ multiplex PCR; TCRdb keeps only in-frame clonotypes and omits some of them. The sample lists some 28,000 clones, 70% to 75% occurring once. Sample: CD4+ T cells from blood buffy coats. The source is a human donor in good health.

The chain carries TRBV30 and TRBJ1-6, with 10 nucleotides matching TRBD1. The CDR3 has 16 residues. The V gene's germline CDR1 is GTSNPN and CDR2 SVGIG (reference sequence). J lost 1 base, V lost 3 bases, and 3 bases had no gene match. The CDR3 nucleotides are TGTGCCTGGAGCTGGGACAGGGGTTCCTATAATTCACCCCTCCACTTT. The encoded protein is CAWSWDRGSYNSPLHF.

This chain joins TRBV15 and TRBJ2-2; D not resolved. This CDR3 is built from 17 residues. Between the trimmed V and J ends, which lost 0 bases and 0 bases, there was a span of 11 bases. Germline CDR1 LNHNV, CDR2 YYDKDF (reference sequence). The CDR3 DNA reads TGTGCCACCAGCAGAGATCAGGTCAGCGCGAACACCGGGGAGCTGTTTTTT. As protein: CATSRDQVSANTGELFF.

The chain has TRBV6-5 and TRBJ1-5, with D maybe TRBD1 (5 bases). The germline CDR1 and CDR2 sequences are MNHEY and SVGAGI. This CDR3 is 16 amino acids long. With 0 bases removed from V and 4 bases from J, the gap between germline ends came to 13 bases. The CDR3 region is CASSYSSPGGNQPQHF. The CDR3 nucleotides read TGTGCCAGCAGTTACTCTAGTCCGGGGGGAAATCAGCCCCAGCATTTT.